These T cell receptor beta chains were read from a single sample in a study of Ad26.COV2.S vaccination and SARS-CoV-2 variants. Profiled with immunoSEQ multiplex PCR; TCRdb holds only in-frame clones, not every one. The repertoire holds about 320,000 clones, with about 82% as singletons. The sequencing here drew on peripheral blood, taken in a trial of Ad26.COV2.S vaccine versus placebo. The receptors come from a person between 18 and 59 years old who received the Ad26.COV2.S COVID-19 vaccine or a placebo. The conserved cysteine and the conserved F or W are not part of the CDR3 here. A D gene is named only where the DNA matches it firmly. Only part of the rows carry a size: once, few, many, or a class if the clone is expanded.

v_call,j_call,d_call,clone_size,cdr3_aa
TRBV30,TRBJ2-1,.,.,AWSAPGQYNEQF
TRBV3-1/TRBV3-2,TRBJ1-2,.,.,ASSQDLGNYGYT
TRBV4-2,TRBJ2-3,TRBD2,.,ASSQGGLAVSSTDTQY
TRBV18,TRBJ2-7,TRBD2,.,ASSPTSGGPSEQY
TRBV6-2/TRBV6-3,TRBJ2-7,.,.,ASSYSDYTYEQY
TRBV11-2,TRBJ1-1,.,.,ASSPGRTEAF
TRBV30,TRBJ1-2,.,.,AWRGVANNYGYT
TRBV3-1/TRBV3-2,TRBJ2-5,TRBD2,.,ASSPPGRAETQY
TRBV28,TRBJ1-1,.,.,ASSSGVYTEAF
TRBV28,TRBJ1-5,TRBD1,.,ASIWTGNQPQH
TRBV20-1,TRBJ2-5,.,.,SASMGGSETQY
TRBV19,TRBJ2-7,.,.,ASSPSSGPPYEQY
TRBV11-2,TRBJ2-7,.,.,ASSLRGYEQY
TRBV4-1,TRBJ2-5,TRBD1,once,ASSQGEGALETQY
TRBV18,TRBJ2-2,TRBD1,.,ASSPGTGYGLRNTGELF
TRBV7-2,TRBJ2-7,.,.,ASSSNPGTEQY
TRBV6-5,TRBJ1-6,.,many,ASSYSAGVENSPLH
TRBV10-3,TRBJ2-3,.,.,AISGVGLTDTQY
TRBV6-1,TRBJ2-7,TRBD1,.,ASSEAVGQGSTYEQY
TRBV7-3,TRBJ2-1,TRBD2,.,ASSLGGGGSYNEQF
TRBV5-1,TRBJ2-7,TRBD2,.,ASSSVAGGYEQY
TRBV6-5,TRBJ2-7,TRBD1,.,ASSDRAYEQY
TRBV6-5,TRBJ1-3,.,once,ASSRPGRYTIY
TRBV9,TRBJ2-3,TRBD1,few,ASSARTGDTDTQY
TRBV19,TRBJ2-4,TRBD1,.,ASSARQGDIQY
TRBV2,TRBJ2-7,.,.,ASFDIRAQSYEQY
TRBV19,TRBJ1-2,.,.,ASSIVPGQSGGYT
TRBV5-1,TRBJ2-5,.,.,ASSPPQGDQY
TRBV7-9,TRBJ2-1,.,.,ASSLATWSYNEQF
TRBV19,TRBJ2-3,.,.,ASSITRGGTDTQY
TRBV28,TRBJ1-5,.,few,ASSFPHVTNQPQH
TRBV4-1,TRBJ1-1,.,.,ASSQHTSNTEAF
TRBV9,TRBJ2-2,.,once,ASSAIPQTGELF
TRBV7-9,TRBJ2-7,.,.,ASSIAAAEQY
TRBV5-1,TRBJ1-2,.,once,ASSLAAGTNYGYT
TRBV30,TRBJ1-6,.,.,AWSSYNSPLH
TRBV5-1,TRBJ2-2,.,few,ASSFDRILGMGTGELF
TRBV6-4,TRBJ1-6,.,many,ASSDSGYLRARGNSPLH
TRBV10-3,TRBJ1-4,.,.,AISESRRPNEKLF
TRBV6-5,TRBJ2-5,TRBD1,.,ASSYTGGRETQY
TRBV2,TRBJ1-4,TRBD1,.,ASSEDRGRGVGEKLF
TRBV3-1/TRBV3-2,TRBJ2-3,.,once,ASSRSPSPRYDTQY
TRBV11-3,TRBJ1-1,.,once,ASSPGGGLPEAF
TRBV12-3/TRBV12-4,TRBJ1-2,.,once,ASSLLRRGYT
TRBV27,TRBJ2-3,TRBD2,.,ASSTPSGGGLH
TRBV3-1/TRBV3-2,TRBJ1-2,.,.,ASSQRTDYGYT
TRBV4-2,TRBJ2-3,TRBD2,.,ASTQDQRGGFGTDTQY
TRBV5-1,TRBJ2-7,TRBD1,.,ASSGQGAHEQY
TRBV19,TRBJ1-3,.,.,ASRLRGSGNTIY
TRBV5-4,TRBJ1-1,.,.,ASTNRQYEAF
TRBV14,TRBJ1-1,.,.,ASSQTVDTFKDPEAF
TRBV4-1,TRBJ2-5,.,.,ASSQDRSGGVETQY
TRBV30,TRBJ2-4,TRBD2,.,AWSLAGLAKNIQY
TRBV5-6,TRBJ1-1,.,.,ASSLPTGRWDTEAF
TRBV7-2,TRBJ2-7,.,.,ASSLKVPGRQLPYEQY